The 29 T cell receptor beta chains listed next were all sequenced from one sample in a study of blood T cell repertoires in COVID-19. TCRdb keeps only in-frame clones here, not all; method: immunoSEQ multiplex PCR. This sample has 250,000 to 350,000 clones, with about 89% found just once. The source material was peripheral blood. Receptors originate from a woman between 40 and 55 years old who had recovered from COVID-19.

The chain carries TRBV11-2 and TRBJ2-7; no clear D gene. There are 16 residues in the CDR3. V was clipped by 2 bases and J by 2 bases, with 16 bases between them. Germline CDR1 SGHAT, CDR2 FQNNGV. CDR3 residues: CASSLFGSGATYEQYF. CDR3 nucleotides: TGTGCCAGCAGCTTATTTGGTTCCGGAGCGACCTACGAGCAGTACTTC. Based on the CDR3 plus reference TRBV11-2 and TRBJ2-7, the full variable domain is EAGVAQSPRYKIIEKRQSVAFWCNPISGHATLYWYQQILGQGPKLLIQFQNNGVVDDSQLPKDRFSAERLKGVDSTLKIQPAKLEDSAVYLCASSLFGSGATYEQYFGPGTRLTVT.

J is TRBJ1-1 and V is TRBV7-8; 8 bases align to TRBD1. J lost 1 base, V lost 5 bases, and 3 bases had no gene match. Per the germline V gene, CDR1 is SGHVS and CDR2 is FQNEAQ. CDR3 length: 14 amino acids. This chain's CDR3 is CASSPDRENTEAFF. In DNA, the CDR3 is TGTGCCAGCAGCCCGGACAGGGAGAACACTGAAGCTTTCTTT. Full variable domain (outside the CDR3, taken from reference TRBV7-8 and TRBJ1-1): GAGVSQSPRYKVAKRGQDVALRCDPISGHVSLFWYQQALGQGPEFLTYFQNEAQLDKSGLPSDRFFAERPEGSVSTLKIQRTQQEDSAVYLCASSPDRENTEAFFGQGTRLTVV.

The chain carries TRBV27 and TRBJ1-2; TRBD1 might be the D (6 bases). CDR1 is MNHEY and CDR2 is SMNVEV in the germline V gene (reference sequence). The CDR3 is made up of 13 amino acids. V was trimmed by 3 bases and J by 6 bases, leaving 11 bases between them. DNA of the CDR3: TGTGCCAGCAGTTTTACAAACAGGGATGGCTACACCTTC. It yields the protein CASSFTNRDGYTF.

This chain connects TRBV19 to TRBJ2-5, with TRBD1 matching over 10 bases. Germline CDR1 reads LNHDA; CDR2 reads SQIVND (reference sequence). V gave up 4 bases and J gave up 5 bases; unmatched junction bases: 4. The CDR3 loop spans 14 amino acids. CDR3 loop: CASSRQGASETQYF. The CDR3, as DNA: TGTGCCAGTAGTAGACAGGGGGCTTCGGAGACCCAGTACTTC.

This clone was detected only a few times. The chain has TRBV2 and TRBJ2-7; 10 bases map to TRBD2. The CDR3 covers 15 residues. The V gene's germline CDR1 is SNHLY and CDR2 FYNNEI. V shed 4 bases, J shed 0 bases, and the junction held 3 bases outside the gene matches. The CDR3 region is CASSGLAGGSYEQYF. For the CDR3, the DNA is TGTGCCAGCAGTGGTTTAGCGGGAGGCTCCTACGAGCAGTACTTC.

V and J are TRBV19 and TRBJ2-5; TRBD1 matches 9 bases. Germline CDR1 and CDR2: LNHDA and SQIVND (reference sequence). Trimming cost V 5 bases and J 4 bases; bases outside gene matches: 5. CDR3 length: 14 residues. Here the CDR3 DNA reads TGTGCCAGTAGTCCCGGGACAGGGTTAGAGACCCAGTACTTC. Amino acid sequence: CASSPGTGLETQYF.

This clone is a singleton in its sample. The chain joins TRBV6-1 to TRBJ1-4; D may be TRBD1 (5 bases). V gave up 0 bases and J gave up 8 bases, with 13 bases separating them. Germline lookup yields CDR1 MNHNS and CDR2 SASEGT. This CDR3 has 15 amino acids. The CDR3 DNA reads as TGTGCCAGCAGTGAAGCTTCAGGGTCATGGGAAAAACTGTTTTTT. Protein product: CASSEASGSWEKLFF.

The rearrangement joins TRBV28 to TRBJ2-7; tentatively, D is TRBD1 (6 bases). The CDR3 has 14 amino acids. The germline gives CDR1 MDHEN, CDR2 SYDVKM. The germline V and J ends were trimmed by 5 bases and 1 base, with 12 bases remaining between them. The CDR3 DNA sequence: TGTGCCAGCAGTCCCAACAGGGTATCCTACGAGCAGTACTTC. Encoded protein: CASSPNRVSYEQYF. The whole variable domain, filled in from reference TRBV28 and TRBJ2-7, reads DVKVTQSSRYLVKRTGEKVFLECVQDMDHENMFWYRQDPGLGLRLIYFSYDVKMKEKGDIPEGYSVSREKKERFSLILESASTNQTSMYLCASSPNRVSYEQYFGPGTRLTVT.

The chain links TRBV3-1 (or the pseudogene TRBV3-2) to TRBJ2-4; a possible D gene is TRBD2 (6 bases). The V and J ends lost 3 bases and 10 bases respectively, with 16 bases between them. This CDR3 comprises 14 residues. Germline V gene sequence: CDR1 LGHDT, CDR2 YNNKEL (reference sequence). The chain's CDR3 is CASSHGPLGGIQYF. DNA of the CDR3: TGTGCCAGCAGCCACGGTCCCCTTGGAGGGATTCAGTACTTC.

The chain uses TRBV10-2 and TRBJ2-5; D not certain. The CDR3 has 14 amino acids. Trimming took 3 bases from V and 5 from J, leaving 13 bases between them. Germline V lookup: CDR1 WSHSY, CDR2 SAAADI. The CDR3 here is CASSDGYQAETQYF. The CDR3 DNA reads TGCGCCAGCAGTGACGGTTACCAAGCGGAGACCCAGTACTTC.

The V and J genes are TRBV29-1 and TRBJ2-3; 10 bases map to TRBD2. CDR3 length: 14 residues. V lost 2 bases, J lost 6 bases, and 5 bases stayed unmatched. The germline V gene encodes CDR1 SQVTM and CDR2 ANQGSEA. CDR3 nucleotide sequence: TGCAGCGTTGAATTAGCGGGAGGCTCGGATACGCAGTATTTT. Protein: CSVELAGGSDTQYF.

The gene calls are TRBV5-4 and TRBJ2-5; 12 bases fit TRBD2. The CDR3 loop spans 16 amino acids. V lost 4 bases, J lost 5 bases, and 9 bases stayed unmatched. Germline CDR1 SGHNT, CDR2 YYREEE (reference sequence). CDR3 region: CASSPRTSGIGETQYF. The DNA for the CDR3 is TGTGCCAGCAGCCCTCGGACTAGCGGGATAGGGGAGACCCAGTACTTC.

This clone was detected once. V gene TRBV3-1 (or the pseudogene TRBV3-2) combines with J gene TRBJ1-4; 8 bases align to TRBD1. The V gene end was trimmed by 5 bases and the J gene end by 7 bases; junction bases not matched to a gene: 9. Germline V lookup: CDR1 LGHDT, CDR2 YNNKEL (reference sequence). This CDR3 has 15 residues. The CDR3, as DNA: TGTGCCAGCAGCACCACTGGGACAGGCGGTGAAAAACTGTTTTTT. Protein: CASSTTGTGGEKLFF.

The CDR3 nucleotides read TGTGCCAGCAGTGAGTTCTCGTCGGTCTCCTACGAGCAGTACTTC. This sequence encodes CASSEFSSVSYEQYF. The rearrangement joins TRBV2 to TRBJ2-7; D gene uncertain. Germline-derived CDR1 and CDR2 are SNHLY and FYNNEI. V dropped 3 bases and J dropped 0 bases, with 12 bases sitting between them. The length of the CDR3 is 15 residues.

The V and J genes are TRBV28 and TRBJ2-1; 15 bases fit TRBD2. The V segment lost 5 bases and the J segment 7 bases; nucleotides outside the gene matches: 9. This CDR3 is 17 amino acids long. CDR1 and CDR2 from the germline V gene are MDHEN and SYDVKM. DNA for the CDR3: TGTGCCAGCAGTGGACTAGCGGGAGGGCCTTATTCAAATGAGCAGTTCTTC. Protein: CASSGLAGGPYSNEQFF.

V is TRBV27 and J is TRBJ2-5; a weak D match, TRBD1 (6 bases). This CDR3 has 16 residues. Germline V gene sequence: CDR1 MNHEY, CDR2 SMNVEV (reference sequence). V lost 6 bases and J lost 2, with 19 bases in between. CDR3 nucleotide sequence: TGTGCCAGCAGAACGACAGGAACAAAACCGCAAGAGACCCAGTACTTC. This sequence encodes CASRTTGTKPQETQYF.

The table lists this clone with a count of one. The V gene is TRBV9, the J gene TRBJ1-1, with unresolved D. This CDR3 is built from 15 residues. CDR1 and CDR2 (germline): SGDLS, YYNGEE. The ends were cut back, 0 bases at V and 0 bases at J, with 9 bases in the middle. The CDR3 loop is CASSVGHHVNTEAFF. Here the CDR3 DNA reads TGTGCCAGCAGCGTAGGACACCACGTGAACACTGAAGCTTTCTTT.

This clone was seen ten or more times. The chain recombines TRBV6-1 with TRBJ1-4; maybe TRBD1 (6 bases). Trimming removed 0 bases from V and 4 bases from J, with 27 bases in between. Germline V gene sequence: CDR1 MNHNS, CDR2 SASEGT. The CDR3 has 21 amino acids. The CDR3 here is CASSEAIPVVQGVSDNEKLFF. The CDR3 region has the DNA TGTGCCAGCAGTGAAGCCATCCCGGTGGTACAGGGAGTCTCCGATAATGAAAAACTGTTTTTT.

A few counts support this clone. This chain links TRBV24-1 with TRBJ1-2; D is uncertain. The V and J ends lost 4 bases and 2 bases respectively, with 7 bases between them. CDR1 and CDR2 from the germline V gene are KGHDR and SFDVKD. The CDR3 runs 13 residues. CDR3 bases: TGTGCCACCAGTGACGAGGGAAACTATGGCTACACCTTC. Encoded protein: CATSDEGNYGYTF.

The CDR3: CASRDGTSGNPLVGLGQETQYF. The CDR3 DNA sequence: TGTGCCAGCAGGGACGGGACTAGCGGAAACCCCTTGGTCGGGTTGGGGCAAGAGACCCAGTACTTC. V gene TRBV2 combines with J gene TRBJ2-5, with 11 nucleotides matching TRBD2. Per the germline V gene, CDR1 is SNHLY and CDR2 is FYNNEI. With V trimmed by 6 bases and J by 2 bases, 26 bases remained unmatched. The CDR3 consists of 22 residues. The variable domain in full, with the rest retrieved from reference TRBV2 and TRBJ2-5, is EPEVTQTPSHQVTQMGQEVILRCVPISNHLYFYWYRQILGQKVEFLVSFYNNEISEKSEIFDDQFSVERPDGSNFTLKIRSTKLEDSAMYFCASRDGTSGNPLVGLGQETQYFGPGTRLLVL.

V usage is TRBV5-6 and J usage is TRBJ2-7; 7 positions match TRBD2. The germline CDR1 and CDR2 sequences are SGHDT and YYEEEE. This CDR3 spans 15 amino acids. J gave up 3 bases and V 2 bases, and 8 bases lay outside the gene matches. CDR3 region: CASSFRGSGIYEQYF. The CDR3 DNA is TGTGCCAGCAGCTTTCGCGGGAGTGGTATCTACGAGCAGTACTTC.

V is TRBV19 and J is TRBJ2-3; possible D gene TRBD1, 5 bases. Germline-derived CDR1 and CDR2 are LNHDA and SQIVND (reference sequence). CDR3 size: 13 residues. V was clipped by 5 bases and J by 3 bases, with 9 bases between them. CDR3 in amino acids: CASSLGLTDTQYF. The CDR3 nucleotides are TGTGCCAGTAGTCTGGGGCTTACAGATACGCAGTATTTT.

The gene calls are TRBV10-3 and TRBJ2-3, with TRBD2 matching 10 bases. V was clipped by 2 bases and J by 4 bases; unmatched bases: 0. The CDR3 length is 14 residues. CDR1 is ENHRY, CDR2 SYGVKD, per germline. CDR3 nucleotide sequence: TGTGCCATCAGTGAGGGGACTAGCGCAGATACGCAGTATTTT. Protein sequence: CAISEGTSADTQYF.

This clone was found a few times. The J gene is TRBJ2-7, the V gene TRBV6-4; 7 nucleotides align to TRBD2. CDR1 is MRHNA and CDR2 is SNTAGT in the germline V gene. This CDR3 is built from 12 residues. Germline trimming cut 8 bases from V and 7 bases from J; bases unmatched to any gene: 8. The CDR3 protein is CASPPGGREQYF. CDR3 coding DNA: TGTGCCAGCCCCCCGGGGGGAAGGGAGCAGTACTTC.

This clone appeared once. The chain couples TRBV7-2 to TRBJ1-6; possible D gene TRBD1, 5 bases. V lost 4 bases to trimming and J lost 6 bases, with 13 bases between them. The CDR3 consists of 15 residues. Germline V gene lookup returns CDR1 SGHTA and CDR2 FQGNSA. The CDR3 sequence is CASSSRDSLNSPLHF. The DNA for the CDR3 is TGTGCCAGCAGCTCCCGAGACAGCCTTAATTCACCCCTCCACTTT. Looking up the rest from reference TRBV7-2 and TRBJ1-6 gives the full variable domain: GAGVSQSPSNKVTEKGKDVELRCDPISGHTALYWYRQSLGQGLEFLIYFQGNSAPDKSGLPSDRFSAERTGGSVSTLTIQRTQQEDSAVYLCASSSRDSLNSPLHFGNGTRLTVT.

This chain joins TRBV18 and TRBJ2-5; maybe TRBD2 (5 bases). Germline CDR1 reads KGHSH; CDR2 reads LQKENI. This CDR3 spans 15 amino acids. With 0 bases removed from V and 1 base from J, the gap between germline ends came to 9 bases. CDR3 residues: CASSPPTTSQETQYF. The DNA for the CDR3 is TGTGCCAGCTCACCACCGACTACCAGCCAAGAGACCCAGTACTTC.

This chain uses TRBV21-1 with TRBJ2-7; the table's D call, TRBD2, has no DNA check behind it. TRBV21-1 is annotated as a pseudogene. This CDR3 is 19 amino acids long. Here the CDR3 DNA reads TGTGCCAGCAGCAAAGACTTATTGCGGCTCCCCCGGGTTAATCACGAGCAGTACTTC. This sequence encodes CASSKDLLRLPRVNHEQYF.

The CDR3 nucleotides are TGTGCCATCAGTGAGTCCTGGGGGGAGGTTCGCACTGAAGCTTTCTTT. Its translation is CAISESWGEVRTEAFF. The rearrangement uses TRBV10-3 and TRBJ1-1, with D perhaps matching TRBD1 (5 bases). V dropped 0 bases and J dropped 4 bases, with 15 bases sitting between them. The CDR3 extends over 16 amino acids. Germline CDR1 ENHRY, CDR2 SYGVKD.

The chain carries TRBV27 and TRBJ2-3; 7 bases align to TRBD1. The germline V gene has CDR1 MNHEY and CDR2 SMNVEV (reference sequence). V was clipped by 8 bases and J by 0 bases; unmatched bases: 2. The CDR3 runs to 13 residues. CDR3 nucleotide sequence: TGTGCCAGCCAGGACAGGAGCACAGATACGCAGTATTTT. Translating gives CASQDRSTDTQYF.